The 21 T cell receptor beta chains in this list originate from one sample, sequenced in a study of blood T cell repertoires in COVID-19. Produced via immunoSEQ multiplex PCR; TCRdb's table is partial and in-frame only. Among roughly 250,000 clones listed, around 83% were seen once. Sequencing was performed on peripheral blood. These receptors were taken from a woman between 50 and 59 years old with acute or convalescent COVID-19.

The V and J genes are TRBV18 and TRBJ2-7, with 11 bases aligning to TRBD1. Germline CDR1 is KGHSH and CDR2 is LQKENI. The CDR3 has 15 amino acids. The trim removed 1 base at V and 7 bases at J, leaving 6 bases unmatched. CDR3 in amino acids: CASSPRGQGGREQYF. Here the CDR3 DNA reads TGTGCCAGCTCACCACGGGGACAGGGGGGAAGGGAGCAGTACTTC.

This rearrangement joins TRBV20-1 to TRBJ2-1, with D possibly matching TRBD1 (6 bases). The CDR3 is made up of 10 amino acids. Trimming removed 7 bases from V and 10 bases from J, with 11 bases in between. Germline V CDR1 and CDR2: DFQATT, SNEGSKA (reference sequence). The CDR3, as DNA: TGCAGTGTTCGTCAGGGGGAGCAGTTCTTC. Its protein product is CSVRQGEQFF.

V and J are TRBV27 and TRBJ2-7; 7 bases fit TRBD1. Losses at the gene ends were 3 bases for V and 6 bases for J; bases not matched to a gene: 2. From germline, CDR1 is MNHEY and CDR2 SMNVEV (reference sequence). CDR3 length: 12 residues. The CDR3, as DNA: TGTGCCAGCAGTTTGACAGGGCTCGAGCAGTACTTC. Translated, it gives CASSLTGLEQYF.

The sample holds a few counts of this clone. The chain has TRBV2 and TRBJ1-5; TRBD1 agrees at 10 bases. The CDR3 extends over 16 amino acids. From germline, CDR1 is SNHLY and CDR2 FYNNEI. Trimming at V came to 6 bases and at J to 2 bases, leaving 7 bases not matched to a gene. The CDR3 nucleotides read TGTGCCAGCAGGTCGACAGGGGGCGGTGGCAATCAGCCCCAGCATTTT. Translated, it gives CASRSTGGGGNQPQHF.

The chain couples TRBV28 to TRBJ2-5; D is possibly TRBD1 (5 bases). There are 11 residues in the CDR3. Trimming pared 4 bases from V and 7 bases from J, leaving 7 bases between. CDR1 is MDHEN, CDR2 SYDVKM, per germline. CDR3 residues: CASSSQGTQYF. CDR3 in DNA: TGTGCCAGCAGTTCGCAGGGGACCCAGTACTTC.

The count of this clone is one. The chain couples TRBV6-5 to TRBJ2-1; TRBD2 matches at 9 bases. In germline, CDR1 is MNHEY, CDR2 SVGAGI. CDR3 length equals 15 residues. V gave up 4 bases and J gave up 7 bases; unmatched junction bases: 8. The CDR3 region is CASSSLAGAVNEQFF. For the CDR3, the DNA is TGTGCCAGCAGTTCTTTAGCGGGAGCAGTTAATGAGCAGTTCTTC.

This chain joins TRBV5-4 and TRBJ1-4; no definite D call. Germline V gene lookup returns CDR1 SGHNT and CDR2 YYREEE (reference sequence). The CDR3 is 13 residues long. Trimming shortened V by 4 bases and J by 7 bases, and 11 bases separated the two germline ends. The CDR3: CASSPSRGEKLFF. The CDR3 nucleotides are TGTGCCAGCAGCCCCTCAAGAGGTGAAAAACTGTTTTTT.

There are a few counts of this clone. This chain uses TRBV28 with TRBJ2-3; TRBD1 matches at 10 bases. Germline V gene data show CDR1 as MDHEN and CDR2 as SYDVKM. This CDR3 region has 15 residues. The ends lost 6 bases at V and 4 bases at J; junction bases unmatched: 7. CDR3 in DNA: TGTGCCAGCAGCTACGACAGGGGGCTTGCAGATACGCAGTATTTT. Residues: CASSYDRGLADTQYF. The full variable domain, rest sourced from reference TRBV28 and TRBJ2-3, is DVKVTQSSRYLVKRTGEKVFLECVQDMDHENMFWYRQDPGLGLRLIYFSYDVKMKEKGDIPEGYSVSREKKERFSLILESASTNQTSMYLCASSYDRGLADTQYFGPGTRLTVL.

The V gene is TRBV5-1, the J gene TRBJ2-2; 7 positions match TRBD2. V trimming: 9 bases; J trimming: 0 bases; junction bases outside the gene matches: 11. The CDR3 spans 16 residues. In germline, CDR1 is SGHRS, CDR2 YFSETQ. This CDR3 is CATSGRSGANTGELFF. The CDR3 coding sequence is TGCGCCACCTCAGGGAGGAGCGGGGCGAACACCGGGGAGCTGTTTTTT.

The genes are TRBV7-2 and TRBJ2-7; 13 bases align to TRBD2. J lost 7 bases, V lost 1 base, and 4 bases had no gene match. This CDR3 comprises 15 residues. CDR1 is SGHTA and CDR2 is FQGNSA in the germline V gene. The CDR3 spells CASSLGTSGREEQYF. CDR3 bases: TGTGCCAGCAGCTTAGGGACTAGCGGGAGAGAGGAGCAGTACTTC. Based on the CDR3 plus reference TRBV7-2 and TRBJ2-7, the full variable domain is GAGVSQSPSNKVTEKGKDVELRCDPISGHTALYWYRQSLGQGLEFLIYFQGNSAPDKSGLPSDRFSAERTGGSVSTLTIQRTQQEDSAVYLCASSLGTSGREEQYFGPGTRLTVT.

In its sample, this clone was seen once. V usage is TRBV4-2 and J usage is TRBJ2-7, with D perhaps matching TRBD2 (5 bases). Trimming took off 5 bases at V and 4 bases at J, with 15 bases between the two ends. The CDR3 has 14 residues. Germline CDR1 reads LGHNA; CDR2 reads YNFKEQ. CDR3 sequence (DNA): TGTGCCAGCAGCTATGATCAGAGGGAGTACGAGCAGTACTTC. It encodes CASSYDQREYEQYF.

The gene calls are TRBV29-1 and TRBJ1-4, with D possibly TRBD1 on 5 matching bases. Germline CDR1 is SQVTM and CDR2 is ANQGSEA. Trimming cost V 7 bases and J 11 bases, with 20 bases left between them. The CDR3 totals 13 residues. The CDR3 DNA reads TGCAGCGCGAAGGTACAGGCACATGGGAAACTGTTTTTT. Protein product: CSAKVQAHGKLFF.

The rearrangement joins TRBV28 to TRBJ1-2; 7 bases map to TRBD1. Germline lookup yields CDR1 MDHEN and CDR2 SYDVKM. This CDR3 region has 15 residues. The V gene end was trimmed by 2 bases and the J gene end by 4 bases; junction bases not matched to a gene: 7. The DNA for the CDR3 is TGTGCCAGCAGTTTAGTAGGCAGGGGGAGCTATGGCTACACCTTC. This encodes CASSLVGRGSYGYTF.

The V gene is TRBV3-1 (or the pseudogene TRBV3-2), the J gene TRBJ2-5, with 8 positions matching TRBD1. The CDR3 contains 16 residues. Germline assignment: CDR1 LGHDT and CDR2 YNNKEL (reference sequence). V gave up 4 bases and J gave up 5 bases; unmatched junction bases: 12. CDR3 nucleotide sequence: TGTGCCAGCAGCCCACGCCCGCAGGGGGCGCGGGAGACCCAGTACTTC. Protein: CASSPRPQGARETQYF.

The CDR3 DNA reads TGTGCCAGCAGCCAAAGGACAGGGTGGGTGCGCTCTGGAAACACCATATATTTT. It encodes CASSQRTGWVRSGNTIYF. The rearrangement joins TRBV27 to TRBJ1-3; 8 bases fit TRBD1. The V gene's germline CDR1 is MNHEY and CDR2 SMNVEV (reference sequence). V trimming: 6 bases; J trimming: 0 bases; junction bases outside the gene matches: 13. There are 18 residues in the CDR3.

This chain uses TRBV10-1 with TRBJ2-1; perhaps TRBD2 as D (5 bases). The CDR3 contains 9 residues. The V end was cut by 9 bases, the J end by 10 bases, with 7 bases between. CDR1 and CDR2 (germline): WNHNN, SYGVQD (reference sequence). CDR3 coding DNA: TGCGCCAGAACTAGGGAGCAGTTCTTC. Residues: CARTREQFF.

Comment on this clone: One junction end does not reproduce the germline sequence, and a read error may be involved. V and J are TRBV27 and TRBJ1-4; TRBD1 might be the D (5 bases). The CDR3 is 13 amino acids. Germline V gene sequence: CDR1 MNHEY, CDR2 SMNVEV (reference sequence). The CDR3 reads CASGFGGDTPRVF. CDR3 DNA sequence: TGTGCCAGCGGTTTCGGGGGAGACACACCTAGGGTTTTT.

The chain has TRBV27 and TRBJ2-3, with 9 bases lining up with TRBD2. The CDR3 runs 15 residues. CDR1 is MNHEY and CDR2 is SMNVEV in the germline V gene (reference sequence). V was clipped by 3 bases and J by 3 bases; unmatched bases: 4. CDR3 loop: CASSFSGLATDTQYF. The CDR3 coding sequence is TGTGCCAGCAGTTTCTCGGGACTAGCAACAGATACGCAGTATTTT.

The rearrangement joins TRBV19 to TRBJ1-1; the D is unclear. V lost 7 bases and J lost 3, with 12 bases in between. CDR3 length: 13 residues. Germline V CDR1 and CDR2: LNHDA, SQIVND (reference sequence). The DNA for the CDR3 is TGTGCCAGTACCATACCGGCGGACACTGAAGCTTTCTTT. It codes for CASTIPADTEAFF.

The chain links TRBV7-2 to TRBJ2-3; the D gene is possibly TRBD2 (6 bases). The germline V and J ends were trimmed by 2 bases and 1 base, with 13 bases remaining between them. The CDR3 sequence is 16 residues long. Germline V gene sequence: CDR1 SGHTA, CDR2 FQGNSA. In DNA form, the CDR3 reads TGTGCCAGCAGCTTATTAGCGGCCTTGGGCACAGATACGCAGTATTTT. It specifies CASSLLAALGTDTQYF.

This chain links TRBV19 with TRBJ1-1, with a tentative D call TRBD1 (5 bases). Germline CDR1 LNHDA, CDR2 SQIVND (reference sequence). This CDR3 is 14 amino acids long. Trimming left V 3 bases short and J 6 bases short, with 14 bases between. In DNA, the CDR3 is TGTGCCAGTAGTATGGCTGGGGGGAAACCTGAAGCTTTCTTT. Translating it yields CASSMAGGKPEAFF.